Listed below are T cell receptor beta chains from one sample, sequenced in a study of blood T cell repertoires in COVID-19. Profiling relied on immunoSEQ multiplex PCR, and the TCRdb table lists in-frame clones only, not all of them. The table records 65,000 to 80,000 clones, more than 75% of them present only once. The specimen was peripheral blood. These receptors were taken from a human donor in a cohort sampled during active COVID-19. The CDR3 runs from the conserved cysteine through the conserved F or W. The D gene is left open where the match is weak. Size is omitted from some rows. Given values are once, few, many or a class for expanded clones.

J gene	clone size	V gene	D gene	CDR3 DNA	CDR3 protein
TRBJ2-2	NA	TRBV4-1	NA	TGCGCCAGCAGCCATCTGGGGGAGGTCGGGGAGCTGTTTTTT	CASSHLGEVGELFF
TRBJ2-1	NA	TRBV28	TRBD2	TGTGCCACGGGAACTAGCGGGAGAATCAATGAGCAGTTCTTC	CATGTSGRINEQFF
TRBJ2-5	NA	TRBV7-9	TRBD1	TGTGCCAGCAGCTTAAGGACAGGATACCAAGAGACCCAGTACTTC	CASSLRTGYQETQYF
TRBJ2-5	NA	TRBV6-5	NA	TGTGCCAGCAGTTCCAGGTCCTCGAGGGGGGAGACCCAGTACTTC	CASSSRSSRGETQYF
TRBJ1-1	few	TRBV30	NA	TGTGCCTGGAGCGCGTTTAACACTGAAGCTTTCTTT	CAWSAFNTEAFF
TRBJ1-3	NA	TRBV9	NA	TGTGCCAGCAGCGCAAGGGGCTCTGGAAACACCATATATTTT	CASSARGSGNTIYF
TRBJ1-2	NA	TRBV7-3	NA	TGTGCCAGCAGCTTAACCGGTCCCAAAGGGGATGGCTACACCTTC	CASSLTGPKGDGYTF
TRBJ2-3	NA	TRBV29-1	TRBD2	TGCAGCGTCTCTTGGACTAGCGGGAGAACAGATACGCAGTATTTT	CSVSWTSGRTDTQYF
TRBJ2-3	few	TRBV7-2	NA	TGTGCCAGCAGCTTAGTAGCTACTAGCACAGATACGCAGTATTTT	CASSLVATSTDTQYF
TRBJ2-5	NA	TRBV7-9	NA	TGTGCCAGCAGCCCAGGGGAGACCCAGTACTTC	CASSPGETQYF
TRBJ1-5	NA	TRBV18	TRBD1	TGTGCCAGCTCACCACCGGGACAGGGTTCCAATCAGCCCCAGCATTTT	CASSPPGQGSNQPQHF
TRBJ1-2	NA	TRBV6-5	NA	TGTGCCAGCACCCGTACACCCAACTATGGCTACACCTTC	CASTRTPNYGYTF
TRBJ1-2	NA	TRBV7-2	TRBD1	TGTGCCAGCAGCGAACGGGAGGGGGCGATCTATGGCTACACCTTC	CASSEREGAIYGYTF
TRBJ2-7	NA	TRBV6-5	NA	TGTGCCAGCAGTCCTCGGGGGACTTCCTACGAGCAGTACTTC	CASSPRGTSYEQYF
TRBJ2-1	NA	TRBV19	NA	TGTGCCAGTAGTTCCCTCGGCGGCAATGAGCAGTTCTTC	CASSSLGGNEQFF
TRBJ1-5	NA	TRBV29-1	NA	TGCAGCGTTGCTGGTCAGGGAGGACAGCCCCAGCATTTT	CSVAGQGGQPQHF
TRBJ2-3	NA	TRBV6-2/TRBV6-3	TRBD1	TGTGCCAGCACCCCGACAGGGATTAGCACAGATACGCAGTATTTT	CASTPTGISTDTQYF
TRBJ2-7	NA	TRBV10-3	TRBD1	TGTGCCATCAGTAGGGGGCAAGACGAGCAGTACTTC	CAISRGQDEQYF